This entry is about one T cell receptor beta chain. The sample belongs to a study of radiotherapy plus CTLA-4 blockade in lung cancer. Data came from immunoSEQ multiplex PCR; TCRdb stores just in-frame clones and leaves some out. The profile shows about 77,000 clones, roughly 74% of them singletons. The clonotype was recovered from a human donor with non-small cell lung cancer whose response to radiotherapy plus ipilimumab could not be evaluated. The specimen was peripheral blood, collected from a patient treated with radiotherapy plus ipilimumab.

The CDR3 nucleotides read TGTGCCAGCAGCTCCGGGGTGGACAGGGGGCGCATTAATGAAAAACTGTTTTTT. Residues: CASSSGVDRGRINEKLFF. The chain has TRBV7-9 and TRBJ1-4, with 11 nucleotides matching TRBD1. Per the germline V gene, CDR1 is SEHNR and CDR2 is FQNEAQ (reference sequence). V lost 4 bases and J lost 4; bases outside the gene matches: 11. This CDR3 comprises 18 residues.